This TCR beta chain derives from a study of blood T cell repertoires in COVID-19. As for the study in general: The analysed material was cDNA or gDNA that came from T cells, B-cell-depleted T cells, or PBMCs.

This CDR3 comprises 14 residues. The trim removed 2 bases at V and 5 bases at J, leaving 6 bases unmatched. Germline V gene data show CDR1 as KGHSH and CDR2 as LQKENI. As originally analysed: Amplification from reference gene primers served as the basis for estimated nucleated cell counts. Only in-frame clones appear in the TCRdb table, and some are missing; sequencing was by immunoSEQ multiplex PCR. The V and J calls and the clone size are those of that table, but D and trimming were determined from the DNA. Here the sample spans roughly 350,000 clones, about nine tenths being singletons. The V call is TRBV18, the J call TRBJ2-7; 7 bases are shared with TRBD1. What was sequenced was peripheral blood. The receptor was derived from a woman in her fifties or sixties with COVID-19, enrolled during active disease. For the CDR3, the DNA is TGTGCCAGCTCACCAATAGGACAGGTAGACGAGCAGTACTTC. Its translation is CASSPIGQVDEQYF. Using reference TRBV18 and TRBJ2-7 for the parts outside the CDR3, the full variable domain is NAGVMQNPRHLVRRRGQEARLRCSPMKGHSHVYWYRQLPEEGLKFMVYLQKENIIDESGMPKERFSAEFPKEGPSILRIQQVVRGDSAAYFCASSPIGQVDEQYFGPGTRLTVT.